This entry features one T cell receptor (beta chain) sequence. The record originates from a study of blood T cell repertoires in COVID-19. Study overall: Collection of acute and convalescent COVID-19 samples took place in the United States, Italy and Spain.

Trimming stripped 5 bases from V and 1 base from J, with 17 bases between. Germline V gene sequence: CDR1 MGHRA, CDR2 YSYEKL. The CDR3 covers 16 residues. Measured with immunoSEQ multiplex PCR; TCRdb has only the in-frame clones, and not every one. The data hold under 150,000 clones, with more than 80% observed a single time. The chain is built from TRBV4-1 and TRBJ2-5, with TRBD2 as a possible D gene (6 bases). Input material: peripheral blood. The receptor comes from a human donor in a cohort sampled during active COVID-19. CDR3 sequence: CASSSFYGGSQETQYF. As DNA, the CDR3 is TGCGCCAGCAGCTCCTTTTACGGGGGTTCCCAAGAGACCCAGTACTTC.